One and the same sample provided the 14 T cell receptor beta chains below, sequenced in a study of blood T cell repertoires in COVID-19. Some clones are missing from TCRdb's copy, which holds only in-frame ones; the method was immunoSEQ multiplex PCR. The sample holds about 150,000 clones, about 87% seen once. The sequenced material came from peripheral blood. All receptors derive from a man between 60 and 75 years old with active or convalescent COVID-19.

The chain uses TRBV10-3 and TRBJ1-2; D is unclear. The CDR3 length is 17 residues. Germline loops: CDR1 ENHRY, CDR2 SYGVKD. V was clipped by 11 bases and J by 2 bases, with 27 bases between them. DNA for the CDR3: TGTGCCGTTTTACGAAAGGAGAGTTCGAGACTAAACTATGGCTACACCTTC. Protein sequence: CAVLRKESSRLNYGYTF.

The chain combines TRBV11-1 with TRBJ2-5; TRBD2 matches 8 bases. The junction had 10 bases not matched to a gene; V was cut back by 5 bases and J by 5 bases. Germline values: CDR1 SGHAT, CDR2 FQDESV (reference sequence). This CDR3 region has 15 residues. CDR3 sequence reads: CASSLSGGRLETQYF. The DNA for the CDR3 is TGTGCCAGCAGCCTCTCCGGCGGGAGGCTGGAGACCCAGTACTTC. The full variable domain, with the rest looked up from reference TRBV11-1 and TRBJ2-5, is EAEVAQSPRYKITEKSQAVAFWCDPISGHATLYWYRQILGQGPELLVQFQDESVVDDSQLPKDRFSAERLKGVDSTLKIQPAELGDSAMYLCASSLSGGRLETQYFGPGTRLLVL.

The DNA of the CDR3 is TGTGCCAGCAGTTTACAGCGCCTAGCGGGAACAGATACGCAGTATTTT. Translating it yields CASSLQRLAGTDTQYF. This chain links TRBV28 with TRBJ2-3; 9 bases map to TRBD2. Looked up from germline, CDR1 is MDHEN and CDR2 is SYDVKM. V was clipped by 2 bases and J by 3 bases; unmatched bases: 6. The CDR3 is 16 residues long.

This chain uses TRBV5-1 with TRBJ1-1, with 7 bases lining up with TRBD1. Germline V gene lookup returns CDR1 SGHRS and CDR2 YFSETQ. The CDR3 has 14 residues. Losses at the gene ends were 4 bases for V and 1 base for J; bases not matched to a gene: 4. The CDR3 sequence is CASSDRVGNTEAFF. CDR3 nucleotide sequence: TGCGCCAGCAGCGACAGGGTAGGGAACACTGAAGCTTTCTTT.

J is TRBJ1-2 and V is TRBV19; 7 bases are a match to TRBD1. V lost 6 bases and J lost 7; bases outside the gene matches: 11. This CDR3 has 14 amino acids. The germline V gene has CDR1 LNHDA and CDR2 SQIVND (reference sequence). In DNA form, the CDR3 reads TGTGCCAGTAGCCTCCAGGGGGGAATTGGTGGCTACACCTTC. As protein: CASSLQGGIGGYTF.

This clone was seen once. The chain employs TRBV19 and TRBJ1-2; TRBD1 is a possible D gene (6 bases). Germline values: CDR1 LNHDA, CDR2 SQIVND (reference sequence). V lost 6 bases to trimming and J lost 4 bases, with 12 bases between them. The CDR3 runs to 13 residues. For the CDR3, the DNA is TGTGCCAGTAGGGGGACAACTACCTATGGCTACACCTTC. It encodes CASRGTTTYGYTF.

This chain uses TRBV5-4 with TRBJ1-2; 8 bases map to TRBD1. The CDR3 covers 13 residues. In germline, CDR1 is SGHNT, CDR2 YYREEE (reference sequence). Germline trimming cut 4 bases from V and 7 bases from J; bases unmatched to any gene: 6. Here the CDR3 reads CASSQTGGVGYTF. The CDR3 DNA is TGTGCCAGCAGCCAAACAGGGGGTGTTGGCTACACCTTC.

V and J are TRBV7-3 and TRBJ2-7; 7 positions match TRBD2. CDR1 is SGHTA, CDR2 FQGTGA, per germline. This CDR3 spans 14 amino acids. Unmatched junction bases numbered 4, after V lost 1 base and J lost 4 bases. CDR3 DNA sequence: TGTGCCAGCAGCTTAATGGCGGGGGAATACGAGCAGTACTTC. Translation: CASSLMAGEYEQYF.

J is TRBJ1-1 and V is TRBV14, with D perhaps matching TRBD1 (6 bases). V lost 1 base and J 7 bases, leaving 13 bases between the germline ends. The germline gives CDR1 SGHDN, CDR2 FVKESK. This CDR3 has 14 amino acids. In nucleotides, the CDR3 is TGTGCCAGCAGCCAAGTAGGGGGTTGGGTTGAAGCTTTCTTT. The encoded protein is CASSQVGGWVEAFF.

This clone was found a few times. This rearrangement joins TRBV19 to TRBJ1-5; TRBD1 might be the D (6 bases). Germline CDR1 reads LNHDA; CDR2 reads SQIVND (reference sequence). V was cut by 0 bases and J by 9 bases, with 21 bases left in between. This CDR3 is built from 17 residues. The CDR3 is CASSIDGQRNPARPQHF. The DNA for the CDR3 is TGTGCCAGTAGTATAGACGGACAGAGGAATCCCGCCCGGCCCCAGCATTTT.

In this sample, this clone turned up a few times. The rearrangement uses TRBV9 and TRBJ2-7; TRBD1 matches 10 bases. The germline V gene has CDR1 SGDLS and CDR2 YYNGEE. This CDR3 contains 14 residues. Trimming cost V 5 bases and J 3 bases; bases outside gene matches: 5. Here the CDR3 DNA reads TGTGCCAGCAGTATCGGGACAGGGGACTACGAGCAGTACTTC. Protein product: CASSIGTGDYEQYF.

This rearrangement joins TRBV15 to TRBJ2-4; D is possibly TRBD1 (6 bases). In germline, CDR1 is LNHNV, CDR2 YYDKDF (reference sequence). V was shortened by 0 bases and J by 0 bases, with 9 bases between the two germline ends. The CDR3 totals 16 residues. The CDR3 spells CATSRDRGIAKNIQYF. The CDR3 nucleotides are TGTGCCACCAGCAGAGACAGGGGCATAGCCAAAAACATTCAGTACTTC. Full variable domain (outside the CDR3, taken from reference TRBV15 and TRBJ2-4): DAMVIQNPRYQVTQFGKPVTLSCSQTLNHNVMYWYQQKSSQAPKLLFHYYDKDFNNEADTPDNFQSRRPNTSFCFLDIRSPGLGDTAMYLCATSRDRGIAKNIQYFGAGTRLSVL.

The V call is TRBV6-5, the J call TRBJ2-3, with 13 nucleotides matching TRBD2. The V gene end was trimmed by 0 bases and the J gene end by 6 bases; junction bases not matched to a gene: 3. CDR1 is MNHEY, CDR2 SVGAGI, per germline. The CDR3 consists of 16 residues. CDR3 residues: CASSYSGLAGLDTQYF. The CDR3 DNA follows: TGTGCCAGCAGTTACTCGGGACTAGCGGGATTGGATACGCAGTATTTT.

The chain uses TRBV19 and TRBJ1-2; D possibly corresponds to TRBD1 (5 bases). This CDR3 is 15 amino acids long. Trimming removed 6 bases at V and 5 bases at J, with 19 bases between. CDR1 and CDR2 from the germline V gene are LNHDA and SQIVND (reference sequence). Here the CDR3 DNA reads TGTGCCAGTAGGACAGTAGGAAGTGAACCTTATGGCTACACCTTC. It codes for CASRTVGSEPYGYTF.